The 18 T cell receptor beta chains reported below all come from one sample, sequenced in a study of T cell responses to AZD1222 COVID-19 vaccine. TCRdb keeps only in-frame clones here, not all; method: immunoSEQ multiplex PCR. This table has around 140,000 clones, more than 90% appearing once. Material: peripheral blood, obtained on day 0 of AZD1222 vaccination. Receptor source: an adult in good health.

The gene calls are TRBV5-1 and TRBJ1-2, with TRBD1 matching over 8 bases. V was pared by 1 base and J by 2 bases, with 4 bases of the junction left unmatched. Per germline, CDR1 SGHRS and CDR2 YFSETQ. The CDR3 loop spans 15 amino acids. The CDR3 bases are TGCGCCAGCAGCTTGACAGGGGGGTGGAACTATGGCTACACCTTC. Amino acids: CASSLTGGWNYGYTF.

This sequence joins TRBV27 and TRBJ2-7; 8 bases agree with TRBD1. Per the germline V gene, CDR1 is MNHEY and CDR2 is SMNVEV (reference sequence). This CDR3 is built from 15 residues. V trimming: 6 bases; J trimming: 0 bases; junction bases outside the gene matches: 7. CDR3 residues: CASSLGQENSYEQYF. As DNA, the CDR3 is TGTGCCAGCAGCTTGGGACAGGAGAACTCCTACGAGCAGTACTTC.

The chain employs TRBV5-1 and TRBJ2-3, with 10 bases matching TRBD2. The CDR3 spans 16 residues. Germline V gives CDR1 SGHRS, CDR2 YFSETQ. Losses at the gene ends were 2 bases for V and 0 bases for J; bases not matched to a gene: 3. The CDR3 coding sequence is TGCGCCAGCAGCTTCGTACTAGCGGGGAGCACAGATACGCAGTATTTT. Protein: CASSFVLAGSTDTQYF.

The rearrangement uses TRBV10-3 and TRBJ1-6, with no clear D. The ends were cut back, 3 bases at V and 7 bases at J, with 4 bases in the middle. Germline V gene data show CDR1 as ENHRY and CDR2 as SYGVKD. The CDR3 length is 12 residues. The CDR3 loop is CAISEENSPLHF. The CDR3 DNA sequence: TGTGCCATCAGTGAAGAGAATTCACCCCTCCACTTT.

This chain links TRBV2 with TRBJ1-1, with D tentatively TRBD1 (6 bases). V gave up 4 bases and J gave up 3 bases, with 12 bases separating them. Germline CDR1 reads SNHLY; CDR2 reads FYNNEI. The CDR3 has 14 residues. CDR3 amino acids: CASSGLRGYTEAFF. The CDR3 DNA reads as TGTGCCAGCAGTGGACTCAGGGGCTACACTGAAGCTTTCTTT.

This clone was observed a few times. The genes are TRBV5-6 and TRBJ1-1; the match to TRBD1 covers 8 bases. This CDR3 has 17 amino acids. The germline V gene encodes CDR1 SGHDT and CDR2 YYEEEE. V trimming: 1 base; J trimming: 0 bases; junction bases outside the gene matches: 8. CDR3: CASSLYRGLRVNTEAFF. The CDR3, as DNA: TGTGCCAGCAGCTTGTACAGGGGGTTGAGGGTGAACACTGAAGCTTTCTTT.

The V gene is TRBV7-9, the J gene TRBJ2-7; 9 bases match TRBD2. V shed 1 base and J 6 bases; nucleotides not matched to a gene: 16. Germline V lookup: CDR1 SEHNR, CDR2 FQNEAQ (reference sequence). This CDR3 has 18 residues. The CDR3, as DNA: TGTGCCAGCAGCTTAGTAGCGGGAGTCGTCATGGGGCCTCCCGAGCAGTACTTC. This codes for CASSLVAGVVMGPPEQYF. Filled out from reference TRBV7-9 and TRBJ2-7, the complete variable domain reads DTGVSQNPRHKITKRGQNVTFRCDPISEHNRLYWYRQTLGQGPEFLTYFQNEAQLEKSRLLSDRFSAERPKGSFSTLEIQRTEQGDSAMYLCASSLVAGVVMGPPEQYFGPGTRLTVT.

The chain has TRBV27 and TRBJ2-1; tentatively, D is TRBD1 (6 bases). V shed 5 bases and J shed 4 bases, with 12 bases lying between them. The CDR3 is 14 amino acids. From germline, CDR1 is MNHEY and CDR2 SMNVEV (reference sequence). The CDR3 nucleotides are TGTGCCAGCAGTCCCAGGACAGTTTACAATGAGCAGTTCTTC. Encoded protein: CASSPRTVYNEQFF.

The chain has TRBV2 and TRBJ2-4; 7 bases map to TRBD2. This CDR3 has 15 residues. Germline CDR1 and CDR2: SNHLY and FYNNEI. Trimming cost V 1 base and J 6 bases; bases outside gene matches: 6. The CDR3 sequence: CASSEGAGVGNIQYF. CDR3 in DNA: TGTGCCAGCAGTGAAGGCGCGGGAGTAGGAAACATTCAGTACTTC.

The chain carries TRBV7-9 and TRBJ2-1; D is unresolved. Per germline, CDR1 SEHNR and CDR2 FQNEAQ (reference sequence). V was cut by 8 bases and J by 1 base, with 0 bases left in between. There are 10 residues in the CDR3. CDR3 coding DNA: TGTGCCAGCTCCTACAATGAGCAGTTCTTC. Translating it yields CASSYNEQFF.

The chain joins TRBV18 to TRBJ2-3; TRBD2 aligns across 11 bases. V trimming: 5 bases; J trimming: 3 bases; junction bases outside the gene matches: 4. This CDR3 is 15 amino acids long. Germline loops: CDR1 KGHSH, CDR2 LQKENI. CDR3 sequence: CASSSSGRFTDTQYF. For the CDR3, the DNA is TGTGCCAGCTCATCTAGCGGGAGGTTTACAGATACGCAGTATTTT.

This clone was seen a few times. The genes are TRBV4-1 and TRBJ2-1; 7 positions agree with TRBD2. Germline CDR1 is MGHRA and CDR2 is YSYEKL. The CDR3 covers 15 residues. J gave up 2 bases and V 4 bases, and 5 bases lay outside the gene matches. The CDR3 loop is CASSRTSGTYNEQFF. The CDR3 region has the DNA TGCGCCAGCAGCCGTACGAGCGGGACCTACAATGAGCAGTTCTTC.

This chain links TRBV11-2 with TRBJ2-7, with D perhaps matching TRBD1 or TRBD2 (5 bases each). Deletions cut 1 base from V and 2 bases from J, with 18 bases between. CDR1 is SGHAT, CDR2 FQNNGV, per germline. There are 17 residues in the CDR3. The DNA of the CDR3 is TGTGCCAGCAGCTTAGGCTTAACGTGGGGGATGACCTACGAGCAGTACTTC. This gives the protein CASSLGLTWGMTYEQYF.

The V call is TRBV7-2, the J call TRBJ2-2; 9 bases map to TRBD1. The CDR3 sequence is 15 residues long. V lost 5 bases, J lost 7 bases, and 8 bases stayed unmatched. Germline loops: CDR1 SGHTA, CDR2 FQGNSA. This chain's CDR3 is CASSLRTGDGGELFF. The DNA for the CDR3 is TGTGCCAGCAGCCTCCGGACAGGGGATGGCGGGGAGCTGTTTTTT.

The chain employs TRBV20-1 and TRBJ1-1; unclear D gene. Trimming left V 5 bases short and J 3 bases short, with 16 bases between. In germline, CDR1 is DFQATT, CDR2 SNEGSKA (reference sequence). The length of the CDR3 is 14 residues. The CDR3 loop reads CSARGSLGYTEAFF. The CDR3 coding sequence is TGCAGTGCTCGTGGATCTTTGGGGTACACTGAAGCTTTCTTT.

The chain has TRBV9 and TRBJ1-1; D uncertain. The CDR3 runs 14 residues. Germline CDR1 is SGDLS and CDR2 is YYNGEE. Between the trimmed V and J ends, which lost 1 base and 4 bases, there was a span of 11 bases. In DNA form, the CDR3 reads TGTGCCAGCAGCGTAAGACCAGGAGGCACTGAAGCTTTCTTT. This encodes CASSVRPGGTEAFF. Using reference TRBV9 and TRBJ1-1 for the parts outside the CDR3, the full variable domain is DSGVTQTPKHLITATGQRVTLRCSPRSGDLSVYWYQQSLDQGLQFLIQYYNGEERAKGNILERFSAQQFPDLHSELNLSSLELGDSALYFCASSVRPGGTEAFFGQGTRLTVV.

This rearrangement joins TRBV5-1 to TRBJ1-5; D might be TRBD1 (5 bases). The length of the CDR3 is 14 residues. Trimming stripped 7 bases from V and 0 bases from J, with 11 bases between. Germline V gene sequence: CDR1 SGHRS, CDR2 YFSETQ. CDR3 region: CASSEGLSNQPQHF. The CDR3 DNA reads TGCGCCAGCTCTGAGGGACTTAGCAATCAGCCCCAGCATTTT. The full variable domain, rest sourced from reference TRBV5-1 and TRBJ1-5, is KAGVTQTPRYLIKTRGQQVTLSCSPISGHRSVSWYQQTPGQGLQFLFEYFSETQRNKGNFPGRFSGRQFSNSRSEMNVSTLELGDSALYLCASSEGLSNQPQHFGDGTRLSIL.

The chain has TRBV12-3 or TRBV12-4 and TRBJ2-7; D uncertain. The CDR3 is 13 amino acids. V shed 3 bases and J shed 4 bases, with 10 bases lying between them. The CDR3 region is CASSFGLGYEQYF. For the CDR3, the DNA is TGTGCCAGCAGTTTTGGCCTCGGATACGAGCAGTACTTC.